What follows are 7 T cell receptor beta chains derived from one specimen sequenced in a study of identical twins. TCRdb processed the 5' RACE reads anew with MiXCR; each CDR3 protein has one entry. The sample includes 650,000 to 750,000 distinct CDR3 sequences, roughly 20% of them seen just once. This same sample was also part of a study on T cells expressing NK-cell markers.

The sequenced sample was PBMCs. All receptors come from a woman between 18 and 29 years old in good health.

Only a few counts were recorded for this clonotype. The chain uses TRBV9 and TRBJ2-7; D not resolved. Between the trimmed V and J ends, which lost 4 bases and 1 base, there was a span of 15 bases. CDR1 SGDLS and CDR2 YYNGEE come from the germline V gene. The CDR3 is made up of 15 amino acids. The CDR3 spells CASSPIEADSYEQYF. CDR3 sequence (DNA): TGTGCCAGCAGCCCCATCGAGGCGGATTCCTACGAGCAGTACTTC.

A few counts support this clonotype. The chain carries TRBV7-9 and TRBJ1-1; D is perhaps TRBD1 (6 bases). Germline V gene data show CDR1 as SEHNR and CDR2 as FQNEAQ (reference sequence). This CDR3 has 17 residues. V dropped 5 bases and J dropped 0 bases, with 19 bases sitting between them. The CDR3 reads CASSPGMTGQMNTEAFF. The CDR3 coding sequence is TGTGCCAGCAGCCCCGGTATGACAGGCCAGATGAACACTGAAGCTTTCTTT.

This clonotype was recorded at least ten times. J is TRBJ1-5 and V is TRBV29-1, with 11 positions matching TRBD1. The CDR3 is 14 amino acids. Trimming took 6 bases from V and 4 from J; bases not matched to a gene: 5. Germline V gene sequence: CDR1 SQVTM, CDR2 ANQGSEA. This CDR3 is CSVLDRGRNQPQHF. CDR3 DNA: TGCAGCGTCTTGGACAGGGGGCGAAATCAGCCCCAGCATTTT.

The J gene is TRBJ2-5, the V gene TRBV5-1; 7 bases are a match to TRBD1. CDR3 length equals 14 residues. CDR1 is SGHRS and CDR2 is YFSETQ in the germline V gene. V shed 4 bases, J shed 5 bases, and the junction held 8 bases outside the gene matches. Here the CDR3 DNA reads TGCGCCAGCAGCCCCGGGACAGCTAGGGAGACCCAGTACTTC. This encodes CASSPGTARETQYF.

V is TRBV10-3 and J is TRBJ2-7, with TRBD1 matching 9 bases. The CDR3 sequence is 15 residues long. With V trimmed by 8 bases and J by 2 bases, 10 bases remained unmatched. Germline loops: CDR1 ENHRY, CDR2 SYGVKD. The CDR3 nucleotides read TGTGCCATCGCGAGTCCAGACAGGGGGACCTACGAGCAGTACTTC. Its protein product is CAIASPDRGTYEQYF.

This clonotype has just a few counts. V and J are TRBV20-1 and TRBJ2-5; TRBD1 matches 9 bases. Germline CDR1 is DFQATT and CDR2 is SNEGSKA (reference sequence). The CDR3 runs 12 residues. Unmatched junction bases numbered 0, after V lost 3 bases and J lost 4 bases. In DNA form, the CDR3 reads TGCAGTGCTAGGGACAGGGGAGAGACCCAGTACTTC. It yields the protein CSARDRGETQYF.

The chain is built from TRBV20-1 and TRBJ1-1; a weak D match, TRBD1 (6 bases). V shed 3 bases and J shed 0 bases, with 8 bases lying between them. Germline-derived CDR1 and CDR2 are DFQATT and SNEGSKA (reference sequence). This CDR3 is built from 13 residues. The DNA for the CDR3 is TGCAGTGCTAGGGCAGGGGTGAACACTGAAGCTTTCTTT. Amino acids: CSARAGVNTEAFF.